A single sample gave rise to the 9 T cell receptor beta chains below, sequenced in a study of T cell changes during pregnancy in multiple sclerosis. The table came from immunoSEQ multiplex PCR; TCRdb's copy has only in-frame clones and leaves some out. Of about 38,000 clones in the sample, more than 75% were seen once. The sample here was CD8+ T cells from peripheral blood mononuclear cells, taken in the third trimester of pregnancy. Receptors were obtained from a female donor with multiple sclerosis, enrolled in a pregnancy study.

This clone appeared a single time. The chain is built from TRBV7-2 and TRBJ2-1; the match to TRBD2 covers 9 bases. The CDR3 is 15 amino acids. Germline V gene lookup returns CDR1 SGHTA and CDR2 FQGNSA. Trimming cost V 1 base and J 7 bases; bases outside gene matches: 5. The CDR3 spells CASSLVAGGWNEQFF. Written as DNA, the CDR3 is TGTGCCAGCAGCTTAGTGGCGGGGGGGTGGAATGAGCAGTTCTTC.

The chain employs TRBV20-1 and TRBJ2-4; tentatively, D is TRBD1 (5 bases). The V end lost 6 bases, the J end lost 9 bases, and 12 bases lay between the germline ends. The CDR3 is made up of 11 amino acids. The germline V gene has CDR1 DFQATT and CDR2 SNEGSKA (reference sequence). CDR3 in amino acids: CSARGPSIQYF. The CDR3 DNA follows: TGCAGTGCAAGGGGCCCCTCCATTCAGTACTTC.

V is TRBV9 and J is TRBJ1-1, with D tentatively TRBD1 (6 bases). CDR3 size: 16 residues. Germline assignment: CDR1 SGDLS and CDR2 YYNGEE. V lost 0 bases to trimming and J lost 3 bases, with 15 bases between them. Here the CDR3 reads CASSVVPRGADTEAFF. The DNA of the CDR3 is TGTGCCAGCAGCGTAGTCCCCCGGGGGGCTGACACTGAAGCTTTCTTT.

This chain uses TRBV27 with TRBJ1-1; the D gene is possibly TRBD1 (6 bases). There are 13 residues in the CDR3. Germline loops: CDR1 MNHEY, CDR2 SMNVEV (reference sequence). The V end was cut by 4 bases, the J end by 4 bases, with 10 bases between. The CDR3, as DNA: TGTGCCAGCAGTTGGGGGCGGCTCACTGAAGCTTTCTTT. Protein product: CASSWGRLTEAFF.

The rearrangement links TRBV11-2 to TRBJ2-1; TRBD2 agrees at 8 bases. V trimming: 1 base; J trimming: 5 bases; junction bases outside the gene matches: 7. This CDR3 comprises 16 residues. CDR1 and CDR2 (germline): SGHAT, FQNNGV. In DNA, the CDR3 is TGTGCCAGCAGCTTAGCGTTTGCGGGGGGCAACAATGAGCAGTTCTTC. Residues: CASSLAFAGGNNEQFF. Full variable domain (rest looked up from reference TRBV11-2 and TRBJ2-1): EAGVAQSPRYKIIEKRQSVAFWCNPISGHATLYWYQQILGQGPKLLIQFQNNGVVDDSQLPKDRFSAERLKGVDSTLKIQPAKLEDSAVYLCASSLAFAGGNNEQFFGPGTRLTVL.

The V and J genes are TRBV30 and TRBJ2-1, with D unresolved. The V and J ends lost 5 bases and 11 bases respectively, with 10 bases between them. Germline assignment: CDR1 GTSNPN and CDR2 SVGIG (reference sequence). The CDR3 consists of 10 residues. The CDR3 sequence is CAWSGAQQFF. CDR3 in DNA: TGTGCCTGGTCGGGTGCCCAGCAGTTCTTC.

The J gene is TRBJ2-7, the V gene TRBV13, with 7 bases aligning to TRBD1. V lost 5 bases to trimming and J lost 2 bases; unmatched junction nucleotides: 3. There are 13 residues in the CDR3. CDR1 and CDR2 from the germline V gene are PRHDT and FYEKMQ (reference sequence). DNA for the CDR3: TGTGCCAGCAGCCCGGGACAGCCCTACGAGCAGTACTTC. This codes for CASSPGQPYEQYF.

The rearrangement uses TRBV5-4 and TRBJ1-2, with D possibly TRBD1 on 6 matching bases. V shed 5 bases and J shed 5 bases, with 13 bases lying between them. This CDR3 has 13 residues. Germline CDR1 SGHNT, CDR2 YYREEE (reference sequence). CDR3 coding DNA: TGTGCCAGCAGGGACAGAGGGTTTTATGGCTACACCTTC. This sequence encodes CASRDRGFYGYTF.

In DNA, the CDR3 is TGCGCCAGCAGTGAGTTGGGGGGGAGGGTATACGATGAGCAGTTCTTC. Residues: CASSELGGRVYDEQFF. This chain links TRBV10-2 with TRBJ2-1; the match to TRBD2 covers 7 bases. This CDR3 has 16 residues. The germline CDR1 and CDR2 sequences are WSHSY and SAAADI. Losses at the gene ends were 1 base for V and 8 bases for J; bases not matched to a gene: 11.